This record looks at one T cell receptor beta chain sequence and its context. This entry comes from a study of blood T cell repertoires in COVID-19. Study-level background: T cells, B-cell-depleted T cells, or PBMCs provided the cDNA or gDNA that served as material.

Trimming took 1 base from V and 4 from J; bases not matched to a gene: 6. Germline V CDR1 and CDR2: SGHTA, FQGNSA. The CDR3 covers 16 residues. Authors' analysis steps: Reference gene primer amplification gave estimated nucleated cell counts. Sequencing was performed with immunoSEQ multiplex PCR; in TCRdb, only in-frame clones are kept and a portion is missing. V, J and clone size are those of that table, while D and trimming were read from the DNA. Here the sample spans about 100,000 clones, about 80% being singletons. The TCR sequence derives from a woman in her sixties or seventies with acute or convalescent COVID-19. The sample was peripheral blood. The chain uses TRBV7-2 and TRBJ1-2; the match to TRBD1 covers 10 bases. CDR3 sequence (DNA): TGTGCCAGCAGCTTAGTCTCCGGGACAGGGGCCTATGGCTACACCTTC. This sequence encodes CASSLVSGTGAYGYTF. Supplemented by reference TRBV7-2 and TRBJ1-2, the full variable domain reads GAGVSQSPSNKVTEKGKDVELRCDPISGHTALYWYRQSLGQGLEFLIYFQGNSAPDKSGLPSDRFSAERTGGSVSTLTIQRTQQEDSAVYLCASSLVSGTGAYGYTFGSGTRLTVV.